A single T cell receptor beta chain is shown here with its context. Its antigen is not yet known. No base quality values were provided; no much bigger clone lies one nucleotide off. In the ophthalmopathy patients, disease was moderately to severely active, with a Clinical Activity Score of 3 or more, a NOSPECS grade of 4 or more, and a duration of less than 3 months. Exclusion was applied to patients with uncontrolled infections, other autoimmune diseases, pregnancy or lactation. Diagnoses were based on clinical symptoms, serum thyroxine and TRAb, thyroid ultrasound and orbital computed tomography. PBMCs were isolated from approximately 10 ml of fresh peripheral blood by Ficoll-Paque density gradient centrifugation. Trizol reagent was used to extract total RNA, and RNA quality was then checked on an Agilent 2100 Bioanalyzer. The entry originates in a study of T cells in Graves' hyperthyroidism and ophthalmopathy (dated by TCRdb to between 2017 and 2020). With regard to the full study: Peripheral blood samples were taken at initial diagnosis, before any treatment was given. A discovery cohort of approximately 100 patients, fewer than 50 with Graves' ophthalmopathy and about 58 with stable Graves' hyperthyroidism, was used to find distinguishing TCR V-J signatures. An independent validation cohort of about 19 hyperthyroidism patients and over 15 patients who later progressed to ophthalmopathy tested prospective prediction of ophthalmopathy. The 100 discovery patients were divided at random into training and test sets in a 7:3 ratio. Thyroid tissue and blood T-cell repertoires from about six Graves' hyperthyroidism patients were also compared in the study. Following sampling, methimazole starting at 30 mg daily was given to hyperthyroidism patients, and high-dose intravenous methylprednisolone was given to ophthalmopathy patients. The paper reports TCR Vbeta CDR3 sequencing of over 120 peripheral blood samples: under 45 ophthalmopathy, roughly 80 hyperthyroidism and approximately 17 progressor patients.

The TCR beta CDR3 regions were amplified from the RNA transcripts. For the first round of RT-PCR on the TCR CDR3, the HTBI primer set was used together with the Qiagen OneStep RT-PCR kit. Libraries were constructed in a second round of multiplex PCR, after which size selection and purification were carried out. Libraries were sequenced paired-end with 100 bp reads on an Illumina HiSeq2000. The paper's processing steps were these. Raw data were processed with SOAPnuke, discarding reads with adapters, uncalled bases, mean Phred below 15, or no exact constant-primer or identifier match. COPE v1.2.5 was used to merge high-quality paired reads, and clonotypes were defined as unique nucleotide sequences. Clonotypes were aligned to IMGT TRBV, TRBD and TRBJ reference segments using MiTCR v1.1. The analysis included only V-J combinations with a frequency above 0.0001, which together covered 99.2% of the repertoires. The TCS score was defined as F50 (clonal expansion) divided by E x V (chaos), with BLOSUM62-based TCRdist calculated between CDR3 peptides within each V-J. Welch's t-statistics and random forest reduced around 520 V-J features to fewer than 15, which were used in a naive Bayes classifier (R e1071). TCRdb ran its own pipeline on the public reads, namely fastp trimming at Q25 and MiXCR clone calling, and kept in-frame beta chains. CDR3 protein duplicates are merged, each entry listing the most common genes and DNA. The V and J calls and clone size come from TCRdb's table, not from the authors' own analysis. The table for this sample lists a few hundred thousand distinct CDR3 sequences; approximately 16% of them were counted only once. The leading ten clones occupy roughly 3.4% of the sample.

The paper as a whole reports these results and caveats: Most expanded thyroid clonotypes (frequency above 0.001) were also detected in blood, a finding suggesting that blood repertoires may reflect thyroid immune responses. In validation, progression to ophthalmopathy was predicted by the model with about 70% sensitivity and roughly 72% specificity, a median of roughly 6.4 months before onset. Sample size was not statistically predetermined, and investigators were not blinded to group allocation. In cross-validation, a model built on a 13 V-J signature told ophthalmopathy apart from stable hyperthyroidism with just under 90% sensitivity and approximately 81% specificity, and in testing the same model reached 80%/75%.

This clonotype was sampled from a woman between 40 and 55 years old with Graves' ophthalmopathy. Sequenced sample: blood.

The DNA reads TGTGCCAGCAATACAGGGGGTTCTGGGGCCAACGTCCTGACTTTC. It translates as CASNTGGSGANVLTF. The receptor chain draws on TRBV6-1 and TRBJ2-6, with 8 bases matching TRBD1. The germline V gene gives CDR1 as MNHNS and CDR2 as SASEGT. From cysteine to phenylalanine, the CDR3 is 15 amino acids long. Only the CDR3 portion is preserved as DNA: 45 bases, with reading frame beginning at the first base. Here V drops 7 bases and J drops 1 base, and the junction holds 3 bases not matched to any gene.